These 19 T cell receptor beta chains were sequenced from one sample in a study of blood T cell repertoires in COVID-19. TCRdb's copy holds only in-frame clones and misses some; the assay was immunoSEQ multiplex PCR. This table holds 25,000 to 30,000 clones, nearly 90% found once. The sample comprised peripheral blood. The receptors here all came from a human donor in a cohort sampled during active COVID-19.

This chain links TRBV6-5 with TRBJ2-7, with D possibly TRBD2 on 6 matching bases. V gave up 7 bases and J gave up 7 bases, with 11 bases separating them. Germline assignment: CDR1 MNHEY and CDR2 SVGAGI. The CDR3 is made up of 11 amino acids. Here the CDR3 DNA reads TGTGCCAGCACCCACCGGGAGGAGCAGTACTTC. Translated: CASTHREEQYF.

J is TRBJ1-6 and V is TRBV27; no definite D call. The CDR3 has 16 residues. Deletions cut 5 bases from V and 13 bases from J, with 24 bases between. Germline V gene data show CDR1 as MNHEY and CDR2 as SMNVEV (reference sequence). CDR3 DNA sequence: TGTGCCAGCAGTCTTGGGGAAGGACGGTCAACGGGGCCCCTCCACTTT. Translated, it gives CASSLGEGRSTGPLHF.

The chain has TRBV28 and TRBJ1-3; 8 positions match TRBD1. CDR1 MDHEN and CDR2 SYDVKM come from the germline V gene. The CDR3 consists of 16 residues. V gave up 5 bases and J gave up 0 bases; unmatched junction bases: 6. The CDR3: CASSPDRVLSGNTIYF. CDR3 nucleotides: TGTGCCAGCAGTCCGGACAGGGTCCTCTCTGGAAACACCATATATTTT. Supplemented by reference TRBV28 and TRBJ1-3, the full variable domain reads DVKVTQSSRYLVKRTGEKVFLECVQDMDHENMFWYRQDPGLGLRLIYFSYDVKMKEKGDIPEGYSVSREKKERFSLILESASTNQTSMYLCASSPDRVLSGNTIYFGEGSWLTVV.

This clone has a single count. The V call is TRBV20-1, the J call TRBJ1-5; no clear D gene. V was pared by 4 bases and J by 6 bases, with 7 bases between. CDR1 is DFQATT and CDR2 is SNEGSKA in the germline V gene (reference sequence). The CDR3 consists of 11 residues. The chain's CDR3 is CSATTGQPQHF. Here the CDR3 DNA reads TGCAGTGCTACGACGGGTCAGCCCCAGCATTTT.

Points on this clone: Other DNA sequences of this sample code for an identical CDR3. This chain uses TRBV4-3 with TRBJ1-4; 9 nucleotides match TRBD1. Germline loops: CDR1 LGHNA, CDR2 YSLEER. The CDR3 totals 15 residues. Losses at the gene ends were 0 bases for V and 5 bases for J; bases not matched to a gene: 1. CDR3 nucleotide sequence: TGCGCCAGCAGCCAAGATGGGACAGGGAATGAAAAACTGTTTTTT. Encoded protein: CASSQDGTGNEKLFF.

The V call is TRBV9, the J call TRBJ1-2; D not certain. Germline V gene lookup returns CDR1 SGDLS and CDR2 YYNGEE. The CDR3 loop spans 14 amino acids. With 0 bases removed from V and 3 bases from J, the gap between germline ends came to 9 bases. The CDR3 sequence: CASSVGYSYYGYTF. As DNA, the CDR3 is TGTGCCAGCAGCGTAGGCTACAGCTACTATGGCTACACCTTC.

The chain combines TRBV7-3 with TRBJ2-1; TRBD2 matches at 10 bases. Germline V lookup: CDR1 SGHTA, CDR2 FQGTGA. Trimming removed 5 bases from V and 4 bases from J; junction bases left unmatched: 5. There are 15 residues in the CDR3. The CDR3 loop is CASSSSGGTYNEQFF. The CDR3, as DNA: TGTGCCAGCAGCAGTAGCGGGGGGACTTACAATGAGCAGTTCTTC.

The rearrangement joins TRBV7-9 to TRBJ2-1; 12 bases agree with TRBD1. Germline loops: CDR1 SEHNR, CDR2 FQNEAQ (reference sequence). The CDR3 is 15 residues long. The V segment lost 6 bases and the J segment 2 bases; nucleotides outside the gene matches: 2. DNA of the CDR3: TGTGCCAGCAGTGGGACAGGGGGCCCCTACAATGAGCAGTTCTTC. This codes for CASSGTGGPYNEQFF. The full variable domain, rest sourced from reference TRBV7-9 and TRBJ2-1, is DTGVSQNPRHKITKRGQNVTFRCDPISEHNRLYWYRQTLGQGPEFLTYFQNEAQLEKSRLLSDRFSAERPKGSFSTLEIQRTEQGDSAMYLCASSGTGGPYNEQFFGPGTRLTVL.

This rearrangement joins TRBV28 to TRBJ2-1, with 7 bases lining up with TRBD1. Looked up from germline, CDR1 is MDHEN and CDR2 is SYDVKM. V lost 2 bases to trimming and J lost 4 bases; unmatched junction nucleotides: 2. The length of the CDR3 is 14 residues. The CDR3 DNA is TGTGCCAGCAGTTTAGGGGACAGATACAATGAGCAGTTCTTC. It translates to CASSLGDRYNEQFF. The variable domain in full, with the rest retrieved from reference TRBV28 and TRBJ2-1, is DVKVTQSSRYLVKRTGEKVFLECVQDMDHENMFWYRQDPGLGLRLIYFSYDVKMKEKGDIPEGYSVSREKKERFSLILESASTNQTSMYLCASSLGDRYNEQFFGPGTRLTVL.

The CDR3 loop is CASEGQGGYGYTF. CDR3 coding DNA: TGTGCCAGCGAGGGACAGGGAGGCTATGGCTACACCTTC. The V call is TRBV6-5, the J call TRBJ1-2, with 9 bases matching TRBD1. CDR3 length: 13 amino acids. V lost 8 bases, J lost 4 bases, and 5 bases stayed unmatched. From germline, CDR1 is MNHEY and CDR2 SVGAGI.

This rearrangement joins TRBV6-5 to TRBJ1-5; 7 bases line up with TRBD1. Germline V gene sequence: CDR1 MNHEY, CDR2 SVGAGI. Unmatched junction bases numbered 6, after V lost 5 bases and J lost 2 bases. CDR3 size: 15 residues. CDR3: CASSLGQAGNQPQHF. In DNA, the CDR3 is TGTGCCAGCAGTCTCGGACAGGCGGGCAATCAGCCCCAGCATTTT.

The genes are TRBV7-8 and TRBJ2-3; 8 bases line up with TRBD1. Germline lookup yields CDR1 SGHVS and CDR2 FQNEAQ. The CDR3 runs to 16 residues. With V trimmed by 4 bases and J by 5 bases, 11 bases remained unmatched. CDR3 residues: CASSSGTGIHRDTQYF. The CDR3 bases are TGTGCCAGCAGCTCAGGGACAGGAATACATAGAGATACGCAGTATTTT.

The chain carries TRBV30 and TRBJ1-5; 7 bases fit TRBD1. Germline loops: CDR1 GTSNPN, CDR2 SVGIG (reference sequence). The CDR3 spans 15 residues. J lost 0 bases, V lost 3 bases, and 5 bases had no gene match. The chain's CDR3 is CAWSRGVYSNQPQHF. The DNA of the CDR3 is TGTGCCTGGAGCAGGGGGGTCTATAGCAATCAGCCCCAGCATTTT.

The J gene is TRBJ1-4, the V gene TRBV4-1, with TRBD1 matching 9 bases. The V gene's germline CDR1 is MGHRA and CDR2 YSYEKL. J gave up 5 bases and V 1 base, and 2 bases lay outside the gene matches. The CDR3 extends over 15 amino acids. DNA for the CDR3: TGCGCCAGCAGCCAAGCCGGGACAGGGAATGAAAAACTGTTTTTT. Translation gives CASSQAGTGNEKLFF.

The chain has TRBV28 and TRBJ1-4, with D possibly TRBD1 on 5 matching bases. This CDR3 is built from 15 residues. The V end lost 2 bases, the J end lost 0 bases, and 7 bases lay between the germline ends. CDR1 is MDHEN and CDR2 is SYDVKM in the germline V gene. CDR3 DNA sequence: TGTGCCAGCAGTTTAGGGGGGGCAACTAATGAAAAACTGTTTTTT. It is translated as CASSLGGATNEKLFF.

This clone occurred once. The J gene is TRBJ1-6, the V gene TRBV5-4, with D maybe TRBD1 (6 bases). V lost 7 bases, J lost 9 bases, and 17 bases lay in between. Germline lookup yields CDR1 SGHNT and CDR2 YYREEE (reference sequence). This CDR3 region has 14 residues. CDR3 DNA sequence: TGTGCCAGCCAAACAGGGTTGCTGAGTTCACCCCTCCACTTT. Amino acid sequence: CASQTGLLSSPLHF. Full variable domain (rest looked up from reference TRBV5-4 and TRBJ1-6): ETGVTQSPTHLIKTRGQQVTLRCSSQSGHNTVSWYQQALGQGPQFIFQYYREEENGRGNFPPRFSGLQFPNYSSELNVNALELDDSALYLCASQTGLLSSPLHFGNGTRLTVT.

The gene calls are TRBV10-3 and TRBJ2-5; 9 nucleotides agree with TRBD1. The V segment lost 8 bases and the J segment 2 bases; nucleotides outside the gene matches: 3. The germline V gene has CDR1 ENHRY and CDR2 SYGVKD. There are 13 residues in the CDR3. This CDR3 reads CAIRGTGQETQYF. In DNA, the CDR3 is TGTGCCATCCGAGGGACAGGGCAAGAGACCCAGTACTTC.

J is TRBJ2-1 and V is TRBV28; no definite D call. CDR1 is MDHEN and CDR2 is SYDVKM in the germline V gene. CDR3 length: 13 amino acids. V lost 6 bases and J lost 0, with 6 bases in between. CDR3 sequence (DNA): TGTGCCAGCAGCAAGAGCTCCTACAATGAGCAGTTCTTC. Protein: CASSKSSYNEQFF.

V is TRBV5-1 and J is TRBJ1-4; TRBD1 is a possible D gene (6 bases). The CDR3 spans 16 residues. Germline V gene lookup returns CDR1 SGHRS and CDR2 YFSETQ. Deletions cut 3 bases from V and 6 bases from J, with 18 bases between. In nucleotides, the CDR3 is TGCGCCAGCAGCTCGGGGTACAGGGCCGGGTATGAAAAACTGTTTTTT. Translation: CASSSGYRAGYEKLFF.